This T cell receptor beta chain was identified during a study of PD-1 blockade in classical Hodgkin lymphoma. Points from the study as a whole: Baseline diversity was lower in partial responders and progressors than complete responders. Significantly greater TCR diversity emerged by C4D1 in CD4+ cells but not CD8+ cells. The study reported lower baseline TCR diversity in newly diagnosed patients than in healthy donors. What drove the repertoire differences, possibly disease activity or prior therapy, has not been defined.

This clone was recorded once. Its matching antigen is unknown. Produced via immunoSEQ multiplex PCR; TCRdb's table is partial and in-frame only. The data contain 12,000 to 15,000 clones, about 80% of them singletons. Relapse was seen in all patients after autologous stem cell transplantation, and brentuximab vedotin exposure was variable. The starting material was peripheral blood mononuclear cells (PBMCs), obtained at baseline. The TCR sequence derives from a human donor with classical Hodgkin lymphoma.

CDR3 bases: TGTGCCGTAGACGGGGGGATGGACTATGGCTACACCTTC. It codes for CAVDGGMDYGYTF. The chain has TRBV2 and TRBJ1-2; D may be TRBD1 (5 bases). CDR1 is SNHLY, CDR2 FYNNEI, per germline. The V and J ends lost 11 bases and 3 bases respectively, with 16 bases between them. CDR3 length: 13 amino acids.